The rows below give T cell receptor beta chains drawn from one sample of a study of shared clonotypes between healthy human individuals. Measured with immunoSEQ multiplex PCR; TCRdb has only the in-frame clones, and not every one. The sample records around 2,000,000 clones, 85% to 95% being singletons. Sequencing was performed on naive CD8+ T cells sorted from blood. The source is a man aged 18-30 years in good health. The CDR3 runs from the conserved cysteine through the conserved F or W. A D gene is named only where the DNA matches it firmly. Not all rows give a size; the values are once, few, many and, for expanded clones, a class.

. | TRBJ1-2 | TRBV5-4 | . | CASSSEGSSLDTF | TGTGCCAGCAGCTCGGAGGGGAGCTCCCTCGACACCTTC
. | TRBJ1-1 | TRBV4-2 | . | CASSQVEGNTEAFF | TGTGCCAGCAGCCAAGTTGAGGGAAACACTGAAGCTTTCTTT
TRBD2 | TRBJ2-3 | TRBV6-5 | . | CASSYSTSGTDTQYF | TGTGCCAGCAGTTACTCGACTAGCGGGACAGATACGCAGTATTTT
. | TRBJ2-1 | TRBV6-5 | . | CASSLGPYNEQFF | TGTGCCAGCAGTTTGGGCCCATACAATGAGCAGTTCTTC
. | TRBJ2-1 | TRBV7-8 | . | CASSSNLNEQFF | TGTGCCAGCAGTTCCAATCTAAATGAGCAGTTCTTC
TRBD1 | TRBJ1-1 | TRBV7-2 | few | CASSALGQATEAFF | TGTGCCAGCAGCGCACTGGGACAGGCCACTGAAGCTTTCTTT
. | TRBJ2-3 | TRBV2 | once | CASSVWSTDTQYF | TGTGCCAGCAGTGTATGGAGCACAGATACGCAGTATTTT
TRBD1 | TRBJ1-6 | TRBV9 | once | CASSVGDSLDSPLHF | TGTGCCAGCAGCGTAGGGGACAGTTTGGATTCACCCCTCCACTTT
. | TRBJ2-5 | TRBV7-9 | . | CASSPLTGTEQETQYF | TGTGCCAGCAGCCCCCTAACCGGGACGGAGCAAGAGACCCAGTACTTC
. | TRBJ2-2 | TRBV12-5 | . | CASGLWQGTGELFF | TGTGCTAGTGGTTTGTGGCAGGGCACCGGGGAGCTGTTTTTT
TRBD2 | TRBJ2-1 | TRBV7-9 | . | CASSLAASGTHEQFF | TGTGCCAGCAGCTTAGCGGCTAGCGGGACCCATGAGCAGTTCTTC
. | TRBJ1-4 | TRBV30 | . | CAWSGRDSPNEKLFF | TGTGCCTGGAGTGGCCGGGATTCACCTAATGAAAAACTGTTTTTT
. | TRBJ2-3 | TRBV5-1 | . | CASSLEGVFGHDTQYF | TGCGCCAGCAGCTTGGAGGGGGTGTTTGGGCATGATACGCAGTATTTT
. | TRBJ1-1 | TRBV5-5 | . | CASSLAPGSTEAFF | TGTGCCAGCAGCTTGGCCCCGGGTAGCACTGAAGCTTTCTTT
. | TRBJ2-1 | TRBV7-9 | . | CASSLGFAGTYNEQFF | TGTGCCAGCAGCTTAGGATTCGCCGGGACTTACAATGAGCAGTTCTTC
TRBD1 | TRBJ2-5 | TRBV28 | once | CASSLRDSLGETQYF | TGTGCCAGCAGTCTACGGGACAGCCTAGGAGAGACCCAGTACTTC
. | TRBJ2-2 | TRBV5-1 | . | CASSLEHGGNVITGELFF | TGCGCCAGCAGCTTGGAGCACGGGGGAAACGTAATCACCGGGGAGCTGTTTTTT
. | TRBJ2-5 | TRBV21-1 | . | CASRGTSGEQETQYF | TGTGCCAGCAGGGGGACTAGCGGGGAACAAGAGACCCAGTACTTC
. | TRBJ1-6 | TRBV27 | . | CASSLSGTAYNSPLHF | TGTGCCAGCAGTTTATCTGGGACTGCCTATAATTCACCCCTCCACTTT
. | TRBJ1-1 | TRBV5-1 | once | CASSPTETELNTEAFF | TGCGCCAGCAGCCCAACTGAGACAGAATTGAACACTGAAGCTTTCTTT
. | TRBJ2-3 | TRBV7-2 | . | CASSFVEASTDTQYF | TGTGCCAGCAGCTTTGTTGAGGCTAGCACAGATACGCAGTATTTT
TRBD1 | TRBJ2-1 | TRBV2 | . | CASSAPPGTGGFNEQFF | TGTGCCAGCAGCGCTCCCCCCGGGACAGGGGGCTTCAATGAGCAGTTCTTC
. | TRBJ2-3 | TRBV9 | . | CASSPPLGRGTDTQYF | TGTGCCAGCAGCCCGCCGTTGGGACGGGGCACAGATACGCAGTATTTT
. | TRBJ1-2 | TRBV27 | . | CASSLRGGHYGYTF | TGTGCCAGCAGTTTACGGGGGGGCCACTATGGCTACACCTTC
. | TRBJ1-6 | TRBV5-4 | . | CASSSDKLTPLHF | TGTGCCAGCAGCTCGGACAAGTTGACACCCCTCCACTTT
. | TRBJ1-2 | TRBV5-1 | . | CASSFRQGDGYTF | TGCGCCAGCAGCTTCCGGCAGGGTGACGGCTACACCTTC
TRBD2 | TRBJ2-1 | TRBV7-9 | . | CASSRGGSYNEQFF | TGTGCCAGCAGCCGGGGGGGATCCTACAATGAGCAGTTCTTC
TRBD1 | TRBJ2-7 | TRBV7-9 | . | CASSPRTGLSYEQYF | TGTGCCAGCAGCCCCCGGACAGGGCTTTCCTACGAGCAGTACTTC
. | TRBJ2-1 | TRBV5-6 | . | CASSLLGAQNEQFF | TGTGCCAGCAGCTTGCTGGGGGCGCAGAATGAGCAGTTCTTC